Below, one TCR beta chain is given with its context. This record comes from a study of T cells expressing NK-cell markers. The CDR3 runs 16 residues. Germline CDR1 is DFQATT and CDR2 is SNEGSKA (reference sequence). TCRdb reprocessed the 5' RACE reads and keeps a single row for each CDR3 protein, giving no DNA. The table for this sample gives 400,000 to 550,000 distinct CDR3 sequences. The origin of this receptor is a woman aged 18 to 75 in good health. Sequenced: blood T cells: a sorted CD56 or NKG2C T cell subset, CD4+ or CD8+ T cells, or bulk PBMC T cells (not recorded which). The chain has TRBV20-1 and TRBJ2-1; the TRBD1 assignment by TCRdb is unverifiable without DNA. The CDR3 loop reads CSANSLAGGPRDEQFF.